The 12 T cell receptor beta chains below all came from one sample that was sequenced in a study of blood T cell repertoires in COVID-19. Measured with immunoSEQ multiplex PCR; TCRdb has only the in-frame clones, and not every one. Of about 240,000 clones in the sample, approximately 78% were seen once. Sequenced input: peripheral blood. All receptors come from a woman in her sixties or seventies with active or convalescent COVID-19.

The chain links TRBV3-1 (or the pseudogene TRBV3-2) to TRBJ2-3, with a weak D call TRBD1 (5 bases). CDR1 and CDR2 from the germline V gene are LGHDT and YNNKEL (reference sequence). V was cut by 6 bases and J by 5 bases, with 12 bases left in between. This CDR3 contains 13 residues. The DNA for the CDR3 is TGTGCCAGCAGGGACAAGTGGGGAGATACGCAGTATTTT. Translating it yields CASRDKWGDTQYF.

The V and J genes are TRBV7-9 and TRBJ1-5; weak D call: TRBD1 (5 bases). The CDR3 has 12 residues. V lost 4 bases and J 9 bases, leaving 10 bases between the germline ends. Germline assignment: CDR1 SEHNR and CDR2 FQNEAQ (reference sequence). The chain's CDR3 is CASSSSGGPQHF. CDR3 bases: TGTGCCAGCAGCTCCTCGGGGGGGCCCCAGCATTTT.

The chain combines TRBV21-1 with TRBJ1-1; whether TRBD1, the table's D call, matches the DNA was not checked. TRBV21-1 is noted as a pseudogene. This CDR3 is built from 9 residues. CDR3 nucleotide sequence: TGTGCCAGCAGCCCCAGGAAATTATTT. Its protein product is CASSPRKLF.

V is TRBV25-1 and J is TRBJ1-2, with 9 bases lining up with TRBD1. CDR3 size: 14 residues. Germline trimming cut 4 bases from V and 5 bases from J; bases unmatched to any gene: 5. CDR1 MGHDK and CDR2 SYGVNS come from the germline V gene. In DNA form, the CDR3 reads TGTGCCAGCAGTGCCACAGGGGGCGGGTATGGCTACACCTTC. Translation gives CASSATGGGYGYTF.

The chain carries TRBV14 and TRBJ1-1; TRBD1 matches 8 bases. V trimming: 2 bases; J trimming: 1 base; junction bases outside the gene matches: 3. The CDR3 contains 15 residues. CDR1 and CDR2 from the germline V gene are SGHDN and FVKESK. The CDR3 DNA reads TGTGCCAGCAGCCAAAGACAGGGGTGGAACACTGAAGCTTTCTTT. Its protein product is CASSQRQGWNTEAFF.

The chain carries TRBV4-1 and TRBJ1-2; 7 nucleotides line up with TRBD1. This CDR3 is 17 amino acids long. Germline values: CDR1 MGHRA, CDR2 YSYEKL. The junction had 14 bases not matched to a gene; V was cut back by 4 bases and J by 3 bases. CDR3 DNA: TGCGCCAGCAGCCCTGGTATGAAGGGGGCATTCCACTATGGCTACACCTTC. This sequence encodes CASSPGMKGAFHYGYTF.

As regards this clone: Other DNA sequences in the same sample also yield this CDR3. The V call is TRBV7-9, the J call TRBJ2-1, with 16 bases lining up with TRBD2. The ends lost 0 bases at V and 6 bases at J; junction bases unmatched: 5. Germline CDR1 and CDR2: SEHNR and FQNEAQ (reference sequence). There are 18 residues in the CDR3. The CDR3 region is CASSLAGTSGGASNEQFF. DNA of the CDR3: TGTGCCAGCAGCTTAGCCGGGACTAGCGGGGGGGCCAGCAATGAGCAGTTCTTC.

The chain recombines TRBV30 with TRBJ2-7; D is possibly TRBD1 (6 bases). The CDR3 has 14 residues. CDR1 is GTSNPN, CDR2 SVGIG, per germline (reference sequence). Trimming shortened V by 0 bases and J by 4 bases, and 13 bases separated the two germline ends. CDR3 DNA: TGTGCCTGGAGTGTCATGGTACAGGGTTACGAGCAGTACTTC. This encodes CAWSVMVQGYEQYF.

This clone was seen once. The rearrangement joins TRBV30 to TRBJ1-1, with 10 bases that match TRBD1. The junction had 7 bases not matched to a gene; V was cut back by 8 bases and J by 1 base. CDR1 and CDR2 (germline): GTSNPN, SVGIG (reference sequence). The CDR3 spans 14 residues. CDR3 nucleotides: TGTGCCGGGGACAGGGGACATGGGAACACTGAAGCTTTCTTT. This sequence encodes CAGDRGHGNTEAFF. Using reference TRBV30 and TRBJ1-1 for the parts outside the CDR3, the full variable domain is SQTIHQWPATLVQPVGSPLSLECTVEGTSNPNLYWYRQAAGRGLQLLFYSVGIGQISSEVPQNLSASRPQDRQFILSSKKLLLSDSGFYLCAGDRGHGNTEAFFGQGTRLTVV.

The rearrangement links TRBV10-1 to TRBJ1-2; 7 positions match TRBD1. Per the germline V gene, CDR1 is WNHNN and CDR2 is SYGVQD (reference sequence). J gave up 6 bases and V 2 bases, and 3 bases lay outside the gene matches. The CDR3 is 13 residues long. The CDR3 loop reads CASSEKGGDGYTF. CDR3 coding DNA: TGCGCCAGCAGTGAGAAAGGGGGCGATGGCTACACCTTC.

This clone was observed once. The chain employs TRBV6-5 and TRBJ1-5; 8 nucleotides match TRBD1. V gave up 5 bases and J gave up 0 bases; unmatched junction bases: 3. The germline gives CDR1 MNHEY, CDR2 SVGAGI. This CDR3 is built from 15 residues. CDR3 loop: CASSLTGASNQPQHF. The CDR3 DNA follows: TGTGCCAGCAGTCTGACAGGGGCTAGCAATCAGCCCCAGCATTTT.

As regards this clone: The same CDR3 can be traced to other DNA sequences in this sample. The chain employs TRBV5-1 and TRBJ1-1, with no clear D. The CDR3 runs 12 residues. V dropped 5 bases and J dropped 5 bases, with 10 bases sitting between them. Germline values: CDR1 SGHRS, CDR2 YFSETQ. CDR3 region: CASSLDSTEAFF. CDR3 nucleotides: TGCGCCAGCAGTCTCGACTCGACTGAAGCTTTCTTT.